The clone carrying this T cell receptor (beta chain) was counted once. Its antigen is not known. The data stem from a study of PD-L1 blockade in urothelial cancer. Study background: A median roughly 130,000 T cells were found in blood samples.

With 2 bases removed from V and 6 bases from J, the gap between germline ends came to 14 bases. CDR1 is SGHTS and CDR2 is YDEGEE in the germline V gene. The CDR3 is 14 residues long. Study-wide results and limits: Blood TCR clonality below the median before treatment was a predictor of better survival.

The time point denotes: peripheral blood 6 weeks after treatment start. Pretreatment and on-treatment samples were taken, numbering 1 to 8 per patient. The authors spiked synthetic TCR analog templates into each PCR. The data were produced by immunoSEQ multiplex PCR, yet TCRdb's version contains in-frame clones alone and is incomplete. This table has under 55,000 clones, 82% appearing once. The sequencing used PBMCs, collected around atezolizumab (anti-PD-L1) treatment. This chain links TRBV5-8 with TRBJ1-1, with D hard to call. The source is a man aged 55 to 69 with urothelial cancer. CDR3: CASSFALITAEAFF. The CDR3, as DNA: TGTGCCAGCAGCTTTGCGTTGATAACCGCTGAAGCTTTCTTT.